The 13 T cell receptor beta chains below were found in one sample sequenced in a study of shared clonotypes between healthy human individuals. The assay was immunoSEQ multiplex PCR, and TCRdb's table has in-frame clones only and misses some. The sample carries about 660,000 clones, about 74% recorded once. Sequences were obtained from memory CD4+ T cells sorted from blood. Subset in this sample: CD45RA-negative fraction. These receptors originate from a woman in her 30s in good health.

This clone was found a few times. J is TRBJ1-6 and V is TRBV5-1; TRBD1 might be the D (5 bases). V was pared by 3 bases and J by 9 bases, with 16 bases between. Per the germline V gene, CDR1 is SGHRS and CDR2 is YFSETQ. The CDR3 length is 15 residues. The chain's CDR3 is CASSWGSGESSPLHF. CDR3 sequence (DNA): TGCGCCAGCAGCTGGGGGAGTGGGGAGAGTTCACCCCTCCACTTT.

The rearrangement uses TRBV7-9 and TRBJ1-2, with a weak D call TRBD1 (5 bases). This CDR3 spans 14 amino acids. Deletions cut 0 bases from V and 3 bases from J, with 8 bases between. CDR1 and CDR2 (germline): SEHNR, FQNEAQ (reference sequence). The CDR3: CASSLAARDYGYTF. CDR3 DNA sequence: TGTGCCAGCAGCTTAGCGGCCAGGGACTATGGCTACACCTTC.

CDR3 in amino acids: CATVGSGGQETQYF. CDR3 in DNA: TGTGCCACCGTTGGCAGCGGAGGACAAGAGACCCAGTACTTC. The gene calls are TRBV2 and TRBJ2-5, with D possibly matching TRBD2 (5 bases). V dropped 10 bases and J dropped 2 bases, with 17 bases sitting between them. Germline lookup yields CDR1 SNHLY and CDR2 FYNNEI. The CDR3 has 14 residues. Together with reference TRBV2 and TRBJ2-5, the CDR3 gives the full variable domain: EPEVTQTPSHQVTQMGQEVILRCVPISNHLYFYWYRQILGQKVEFLVSFYNNEISEKSEIFDDQFSVERPDGSNFTLKIRSTKLEDSAMYFCATVGSGGQETQYFGPGTRLLVL.

The chain joins TRBV6-6 to TRBJ1-2; D is uncertain. Germline lookup yields CDR1 MNHNY and CDR2 SVGAGI (reference sequence). The ends were cut back, 2 bases at V and 4 bases at J, with 8 bases in the middle. The CDR3 spans 13 residues. The CDR3, as DNA: TGTGCCAGCAGTTACGGGGATAGCTATGGCTACACCTTC. Residues: CASSYGDSYGYTF.

This clone was recorded a few times. This chain joins TRBV15 and TRBJ1-4; D might be TRBD1 (5 bases). This CDR3 is 14 amino acids long. Trimming removed 4 bases at V and 4 bases at J, with 10 bases between. Germline V lookup: CDR1 LNHNV, CDR2 YYDKDF (reference sequence). As DNA, the CDR3 is TGTGCCACCAGCATTGGAGACAGTAATGAAAAACTGTTTTTT. Residues: CATSIGDSNEKLFF.

This rearrangement joins TRBV6-1 to TRBJ2-7; 9 nucleotides align to TRBD1. CDR1 and CDR2 from the germline V gene are MNHNS and SASEGT. This CDR3 comprises 14 residues. The V gene end was trimmed by 5 bases and the J gene end by 2 bases; junction bases not matched to a gene: 4. CDR3 coding DNA: TGTGCCAGCAGTTCCGGGGACAGGGCCTACGAGCAGTACTTC. Translation gives CASSSGDRAYEQYF.

The chain links TRBV25-1 to TRBJ1-5, with D possibly being TRBD1 (6 bases). CDR1 is MGHDK and CDR2 is SYGVNS in the germline V gene. V was cut by 5 bases and J by 4 bases, with 12 bases left in between. This CDR3 is built from 14 residues. The CDR3 region is CASSCRDMNQPQHF. The CDR3 DNA sequence: TGTGCCAGCAGTTGCCGGGACATGAATCAGCCCCAGCATTTT.

This clone came up many times. The V and J genes are TRBV14 and TRBJ2-7; 8 bases line up with TRBD2. The germline CDR1 and CDR2 sequences are SGHDN and FVKESK. J gave up 3 bases and V 3 bases, and 7 bases lay outside the gene matches. This CDR3 comprises 15 residues. The CDR3, as DNA: TGTGCCAGCAGCCATTGGAGCGGGAGTTTCTACGAGCAGTACTTC. This gives the protein CASSHWSGSFYEQYF.

This clone was observed at least ten times. The rearrangement uses TRBV7-2 and TRBJ2-1, with D unresolved. There are 16 residues in the CDR3. With 0 bases removed from V and 7 bases from J, the gap between germline ends came to 16 bases. Germline values: CDR1 SGHTA, CDR2 FQGNSA. CDR3 nucleotides: TGTGCCAGCAGCTTAGCCGGCGTGGAATGGGGAAATGAGCAGTTCTTC. Its protein is CASSLAGVEWGNEQFF.

The V call is TRBV1, the J call TRBJ2-1; TRBD2, as called in the table, went unchecked against the DNA. TRBV1 is listed as a pseudogene. The CDR3 is made up of 13 amino acids. The CDR3 DNA reads as TGCACCAGCAGCCAAGTCCCGGTAAATGAGCAGTTCTTC. Its translation: CTSSQVPVNEQFF.

V gene TRBV11-2 combines with J gene TRBJ2-1; 8 bases are a match to TRBD1. The V gene's germline CDR1 is SGHAT and CDR2 FQNNGV. The CDR3 extends over 14 amino acids. Germline trimming cut 5 bases from V and 7 bases from J; bases unmatched to any gene: 7. The CDR3 is CASSHGQGANEQFF. The DNA for the CDR3 is TGTGCCAGCAGCCACGGTCAGGGGGCAAATGAGCAGTTCTTC. Together with reference TRBV11-2 and TRBJ2-1, the CDR3 gives the full variable domain: EAGVAQSPRYKIIEKRQSVAFWCNPISGHATLYWYQQILGQGPKLLIQFQNNGVVDDSQLPKDRFSAERLKGVDSTLKIQPAKLEDSAVYLCASSHGQGANEQFFGPGTRLTVL.

The chain couples TRBV5-1 to TRBJ2-1; D call uncertain. Looked up from germline, CDR1 is SGHRS and CDR2 is YFSETQ. The CDR3 totals 14 residues. V lost 0 bases and J lost 9, with 13 bases in between. CDR3 in amino acids: CASSLGHEFSEQFF. In DNA form, the CDR3 reads TGCGCCAGCAGCTTGGGACACGAATTCAGTGAGCAGTTCTTC.

This rearrangement joins TRBV7-8 to TRBJ2-6, with 9 bases lining up with TRBD1. Losses at the gene ends were 5 bases for V and 3 bases for J; bases not matched to a gene: 5. The CDR3 is 16 residues long. Per germline, CDR1 SGHVS and CDR2 FQNEAQ. The CDR3 nucleotides are TGTGCCAGCAGCATAAACAGGGGGCGTGGGGCCAACGTCCTGACTTTC. It translates to CASSINRGRGANVLTF.